The 10 T cell receptor beta chains below come from one sample, sequenced in a study of T cell responses to AZD1222 COVID-19 vaccine. The data were produced by immunoSEQ multiplex PCR, yet TCRdb's version contains in-frame clones alone and is incomplete. The sample contains about 140,000 clones, approximately 91% of which appear only once. This sample comprised peripheral blood, obtained 28 days after the second dose of the MenACWY control vaccine. Receptor source: an adult who received the MenACWY meningococcal vaccine as a control.

The rearrangement uses TRBV18 and TRBJ1-2; weak D call: TRBD1 (6 bases). The germline V gene encodes CDR1 KGHSH and CDR2 LQKENI. The CDR3 spans 15 residues. With 2 bases removed from V and 8 bases from J, the gap between germline ends came to 18 bases. The CDR3 here is CASSPMGGEARGYTF. CDR3 nucleotides: TGTGCCAGCTCACCAATGGGGGGCGAAGCCAGGGGCTACACCTTC. The variable domain in full, completed from reference TRBV18 and TRBJ1-2, reads NAGVMQNPRHLVRRRGQEARLRCSPMKGHSHVYWYRQLPEEGLKFMVYLQKENIIDESGMPKERFSAEFPKEGPSILRIQQVVRGDSAAYFCASSPMGGEARGYTFGSGTRLTVV.

This sequence joins TRBV4-2 and TRBJ2-7, with D hard to call. V dropped 0 bases and J dropped 4 bases, with 16 bases sitting between them. Germline V gene sequence: CDR1 LGHNA, CDR2 YNFKEQ. The CDR3 totals 16 residues. CDR3 sequence (DNA): TGTGCCAGCAGCCAAGAATTTACGAGAGGTCGGTACGAGCAGTACTTC. It is translated as CASSQEFTRGRYEQYF.

The chain is built from TRBV4-3 and TRBJ1-2; D is uncertain. The ends were cut back, 3 bases at V and 4 bases at J, with 15 bases in the middle. This CDR3 has 15 residues. The germline CDR1 and CDR2 sequences are LGHNA and YSLEER. The CDR3 DNA follows: TGCGCCAGCAGCCACAGTTCCGAGTGGGTCTATGGCTACACCTTC. Its translation is CASSHSSEWVYGYTF.

With respect to this clone: Different DNA sequences within this sample yield the same CDR3. The rearrangement uses TRBV5-1 and TRBJ1-1; the D gene is possibly TRBD1 (6 bases). V gave up 0 bases and J gave up 5 bases, with 11 bases separating them. Germline V gives CDR1 SGHRS, CDR2 YFSETQ. There are 14 residues in the CDR3. The CDR3 sequence: CASSLEQGRTEAFF. In nucleotides, the CDR3 is TGCGCCAGCAGCTTGGAACAGGGAAGGACTGAAGCTTTCTTT.

The V and J genes are TRBV5-1 and TRBJ1-2; 7 bases map to TRBD1. V was pared by 2 bases and J by 5 bases, with 9 bases of the junction left unmatched. Germline V CDR1 and CDR2: SGHRS, YFSETQ. The length of the CDR3 is 15 residues. CDR3 nucleotides: TGCGCCAGCAGCTTACGAGGACAGGTTGGATATGGCTACACCTTC. Protein product: CASSLRGQVGYGYTF.

This rearrangement joins TRBV7-9 to TRBJ1-2, with 7 bases that match TRBD1. CDR1 is SEHNR and CDR2 is FQNEAQ in the germline V gene (reference sequence). With V trimmed by 11 bases and J by 5 bases, 11 bases remained unmatched. The CDR3 runs to 13 residues. CDR3 residues: CAVGTGTAYGYTF. CDR3 DNA sequence: TGTGCCGTAGGAACCGGGACAGCGTATGGCTACACCTTC.

The genes are TRBV18 and TRBJ1-5; 9 bases match TRBD1. J was trimmed by 5 bases and V by 4 bases; bases with no gene match: 9. The length of the CDR3 is 16 residues. Germline V CDR1 and CDR2: KGHSH, LQKENI. The CDR3, as DNA: TGTGCCAGCTCACAACAAGGGACAGGGTCCTATCAGCCCCAGCATTTT. Encoded protein: CASSQQGTGSYQPQHF. The whole variable domain, filled in from reference TRBV18 and TRBJ1-5, reads NAGVMQNPRHLVRRRGQEARLRCSPMKGHSHVYWYRQLPEEGLKFMVYLQKENIIDESGMPKERFSAEFPKEGPSILRIQQVVRGDSAAYFCASSQQGTGSYQPQHFGDGTRLSIL.

The V call is TRBV28, the J call TRBJ2-1; D not certain. Germline V gene data show CDR1 as MDHEN and CDR2 as SYDVKM. V was pared by 2 bases and J by 7 bases, with 3 bases between. The CDR3 has 11 residues. The DNA for the CDR3 is TGTGCCAGCAGTTTACTTAATGAGCAGTTCTTC. Protein sequence: CASSLLNEQFF.

J is TRBJ2-3 and V is TRBV5-6, with TRBD1 matching over 9 bases. CDR1 is SGHDT, CDR2 YYEEEE, per germline. The V and J ends lost 4 bases and 8 bases, in that order; junction bases with no gene match: 8. This CDR3 has 14 residues. The chain's CDR3 is CASSRNRQGGTQYF. In DNA form, the CDR3 reads TGTGCCAGCAGCCGGAACAGACAGGGGGGTACGCAGTATTTT.

This clone was seen once. At one of its ends the junction is not consistent with the germline gene, which may arise from a read error. V gene TRBV7-7 combines with J gene TRBJ2-5; 8 nucleotides align to TRBD2. The CDR3 sequence is 16 residues long. The germline V gene has CDR1 SSHAT and CDR2 FNYEAQ (reference sequence). The DNA for the CDR3 is TGTGCTAGCAGCTTACGTCGGGCGGGAGGCCAAGAGACCCAGTACTTC. Amino acids: CASSLRRAGGQETQYF.